This T cell receptor beta chain was recorded in a study of response to subunit inactivated influenza vaccine. The CDR3 runs 15 residues. J lost 4 bases, V lost 6 bases, and 6 bases had no gene match. Germline V CDR1 and CDR2: MNHEY, SMNVEV (reference sequence). TCRdb re-called the RT-PCR reads through MiXCR, storing one row per CDR3 protein. The table lists approximately 500,000 distinct CDR3 sequences, roughly 23% of them singletons, with around 2.8% in the top ten. This clonotype was observed at least ten times. The data also belong to a second study, concerning T cells expressing NK-cell markers. That study reports: The cDNA for TCR beta came from 5'RACE template switching with UMIs. Just one sequenced donor of eight was HCMV-seronegative, while seven were seropositive. NKG2C+ dominant clonotypes from roughly 6 donors made up about 1.0-7.0% of CD8+ T cells. Among several donors, these clonotypes also ranked first in the CD3+CD56-NKG2C+ fraction. Questions lingered over whether expanded NKG2C+ T cell clones were HCMV-specific.

Here the sequenced sample was CD4+ T cells sorted from PBMCs, taken 11 to 12 days after vaccination. The receptor was derived from a man aged 50 to 59 who received an inactivated influenza vaccine. The gene calls are TRBV27 and TRBJ2-1, with 10 bases aligning to TRBD1. CDR3 protein: CASRPGQGTYNEQFF. As DNA, the CDR3 is TGTGCCAGCAGACCGGGACAGGGGACTTACAATGAGCAGTTCTTC.